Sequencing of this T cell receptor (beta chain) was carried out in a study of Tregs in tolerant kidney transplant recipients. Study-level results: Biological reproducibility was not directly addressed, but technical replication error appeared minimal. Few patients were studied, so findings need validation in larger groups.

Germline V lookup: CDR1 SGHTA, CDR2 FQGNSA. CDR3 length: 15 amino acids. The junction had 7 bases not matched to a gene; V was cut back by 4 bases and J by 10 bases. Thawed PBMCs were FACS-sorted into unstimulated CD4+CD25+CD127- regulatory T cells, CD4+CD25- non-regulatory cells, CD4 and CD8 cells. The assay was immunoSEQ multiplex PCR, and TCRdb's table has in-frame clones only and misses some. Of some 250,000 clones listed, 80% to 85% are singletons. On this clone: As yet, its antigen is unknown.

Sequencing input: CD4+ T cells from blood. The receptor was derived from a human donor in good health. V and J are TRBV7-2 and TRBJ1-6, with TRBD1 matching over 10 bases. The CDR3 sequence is CASSSGQGKGSPLHF. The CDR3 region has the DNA TGTGCCAGCAGCTCGGGACAGGGGAAAGGATCACCCCTCCACTTT.